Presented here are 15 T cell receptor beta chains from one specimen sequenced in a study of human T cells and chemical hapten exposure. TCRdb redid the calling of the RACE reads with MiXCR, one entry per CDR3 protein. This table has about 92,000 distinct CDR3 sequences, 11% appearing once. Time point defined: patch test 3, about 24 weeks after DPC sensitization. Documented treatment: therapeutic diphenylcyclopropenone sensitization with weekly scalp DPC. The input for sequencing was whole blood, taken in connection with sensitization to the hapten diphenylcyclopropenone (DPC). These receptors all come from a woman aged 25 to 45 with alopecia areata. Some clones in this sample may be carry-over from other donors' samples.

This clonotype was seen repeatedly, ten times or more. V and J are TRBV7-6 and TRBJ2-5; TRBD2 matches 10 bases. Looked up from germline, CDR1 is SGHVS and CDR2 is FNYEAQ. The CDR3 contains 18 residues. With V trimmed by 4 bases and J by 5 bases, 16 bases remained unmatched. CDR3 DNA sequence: TGTGCCAGCAGCTCCGCCGGGGTGTCTAGCGGGAGTCTGGAGACCCAGTACTTC. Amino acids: CASSSAGVSSGSLETQYF.

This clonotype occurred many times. The CDR3 DNA follows: TGCGCCAGCAGCTTGGTGGGGGGGCAAGAGACCCAGTACTTC. This sequence encodes CASSLVGGQETQYF. V and J are TRBV5-1 and TRBJ2-5, with 7 bases aligning to TRBD2. The trim removed 0 bases at V and 2 bases at J, leaving 1 base unmatched. This CDR3 comprises 14 residues. The germline CDR1 and CDR2 sequences are SGHRS and YFSETQ.

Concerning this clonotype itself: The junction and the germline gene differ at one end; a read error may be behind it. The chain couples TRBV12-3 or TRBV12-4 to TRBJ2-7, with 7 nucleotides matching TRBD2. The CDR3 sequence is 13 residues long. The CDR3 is CASSGNPTYEQYF. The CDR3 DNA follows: TGTGCGAGCAGCGGGAATCCTACCTACGAGCAGTACTTC.

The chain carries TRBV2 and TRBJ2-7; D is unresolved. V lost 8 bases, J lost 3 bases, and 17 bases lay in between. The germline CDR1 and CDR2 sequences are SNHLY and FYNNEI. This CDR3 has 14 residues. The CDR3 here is CASSGLSSNYEQYV. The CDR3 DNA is TGTGCCAGCTCGGGCCTCTCCTCAAACTACGAGCAGTACGTC.

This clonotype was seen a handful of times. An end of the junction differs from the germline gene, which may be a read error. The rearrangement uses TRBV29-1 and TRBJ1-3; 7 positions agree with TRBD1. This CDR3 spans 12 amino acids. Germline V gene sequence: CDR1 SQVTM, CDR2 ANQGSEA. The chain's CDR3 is CSARQGGHTIYF. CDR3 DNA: TGCAGCGCCCGACAGGGTGGACACACCATATATTTT.

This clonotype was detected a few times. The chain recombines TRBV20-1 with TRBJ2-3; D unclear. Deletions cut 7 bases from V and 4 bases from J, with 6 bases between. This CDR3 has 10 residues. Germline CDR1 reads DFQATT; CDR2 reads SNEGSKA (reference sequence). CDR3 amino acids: CSVPADTQYF. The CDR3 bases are TGCAGTGTTCCGGCAGATACGCAGTATTTT.

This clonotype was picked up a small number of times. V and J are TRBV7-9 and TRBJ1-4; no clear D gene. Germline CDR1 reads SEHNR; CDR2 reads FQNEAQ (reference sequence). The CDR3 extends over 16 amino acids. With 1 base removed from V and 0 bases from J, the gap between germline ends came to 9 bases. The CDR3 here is CASSLGDTTTNEKLFF. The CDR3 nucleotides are TGTGCCAGCAGCTTAGGAGATACCACAACTAATGAAAAACTGTTTTTT.

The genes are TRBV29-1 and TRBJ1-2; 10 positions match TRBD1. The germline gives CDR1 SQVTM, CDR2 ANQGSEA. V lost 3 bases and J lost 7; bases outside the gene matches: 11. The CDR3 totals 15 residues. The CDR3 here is CSVELLGQGLGGYTF. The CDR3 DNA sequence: TGCAGCGTTGAGCTTTTGGGACAGGGGTTGGGTGGCTACACCTTC.

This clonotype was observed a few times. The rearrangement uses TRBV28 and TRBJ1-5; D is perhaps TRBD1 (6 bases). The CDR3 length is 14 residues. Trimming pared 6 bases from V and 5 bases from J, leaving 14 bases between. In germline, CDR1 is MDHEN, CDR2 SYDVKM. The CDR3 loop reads CASRAGGVYQPQHF. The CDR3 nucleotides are TGTGCCAGCAGGGCGGGGGGCGTCTATCAGCCCCAGCATTTT.

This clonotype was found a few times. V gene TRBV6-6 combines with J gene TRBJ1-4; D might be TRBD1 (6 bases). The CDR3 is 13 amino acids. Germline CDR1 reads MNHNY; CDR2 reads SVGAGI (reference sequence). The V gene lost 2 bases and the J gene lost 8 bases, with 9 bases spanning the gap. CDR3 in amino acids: CASSYTGREKLFF. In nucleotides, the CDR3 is TGTGCCAGCAGTTACACAGGGAGAGAAAAACTGTTTTTT.

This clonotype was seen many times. The CDR3 sequence is CASSLGGRPKTTDTQYF. Here the CDR3 DNA reads TGCGCCAGCAGCTTGGGGGGCAGGCCAAAAACCACAGATACGCAGTATTTT. This chain uses TRBV5-1 with TRBJ2-3; perhaps TRBD1 as D (5 bases). Germline lookup yields CDR1 SGHRS and CDR2 YFSETQ. The CDR3 spans 17 residues. The ends were cut back, 0 bases at V and 2 bases at J, with 16 bases in the middle.

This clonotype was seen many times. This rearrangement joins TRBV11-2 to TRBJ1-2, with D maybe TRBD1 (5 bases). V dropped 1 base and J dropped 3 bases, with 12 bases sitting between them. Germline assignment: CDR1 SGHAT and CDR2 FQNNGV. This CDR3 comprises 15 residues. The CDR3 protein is CASSLGFRDHYGYTF. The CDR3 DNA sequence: TGTGCCAGCAGCTTAGGGTTTCGGGACCACTATGGCTACACCTTC. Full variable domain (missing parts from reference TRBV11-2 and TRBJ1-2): EAGVAQSPRYKIIEKRQSVAFWCNPISGHATLYWYQQILGQGPKLLIQFQNNGVVDDSQLPKDRFSAERLKGVDSTLKIQPAKLEDSAVYLCASSLGFRDHYGYTFGSGTRLTVV.

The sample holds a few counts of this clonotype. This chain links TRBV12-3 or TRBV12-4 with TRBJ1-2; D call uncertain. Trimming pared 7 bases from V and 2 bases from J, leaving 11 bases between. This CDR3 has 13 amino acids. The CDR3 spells CASTTHRNYGYTF. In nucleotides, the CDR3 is TGTGCCAGCACAACTCATCGCAACTATGGCTACACCTTC.

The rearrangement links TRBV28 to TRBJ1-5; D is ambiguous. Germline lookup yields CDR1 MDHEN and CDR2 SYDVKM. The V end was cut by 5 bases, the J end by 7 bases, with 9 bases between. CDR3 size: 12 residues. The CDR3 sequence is CASSTPGQPQHF. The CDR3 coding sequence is TGTGCCAGCAGTACTCCGGGACAGCCCCAGCATTTT. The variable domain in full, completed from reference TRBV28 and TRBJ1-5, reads DVKVTQSSRYLVKRTGEKVFLECVQDMDHENMFWYRQDPGLGLRLIYFSYDVKMKEKGDIPEGYSVSREKKERFSLILESASTNQTSMYLCASSTPGQPQHFGDGTRLSIL.

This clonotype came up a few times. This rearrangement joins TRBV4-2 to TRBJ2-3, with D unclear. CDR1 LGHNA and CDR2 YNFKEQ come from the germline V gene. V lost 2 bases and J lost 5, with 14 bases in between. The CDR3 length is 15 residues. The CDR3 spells CASSQKADYEDTQYF. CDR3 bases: TGTGCCAGCAGCCAAAAGGCGGATTATGAAGATACGCAGTATTTT.